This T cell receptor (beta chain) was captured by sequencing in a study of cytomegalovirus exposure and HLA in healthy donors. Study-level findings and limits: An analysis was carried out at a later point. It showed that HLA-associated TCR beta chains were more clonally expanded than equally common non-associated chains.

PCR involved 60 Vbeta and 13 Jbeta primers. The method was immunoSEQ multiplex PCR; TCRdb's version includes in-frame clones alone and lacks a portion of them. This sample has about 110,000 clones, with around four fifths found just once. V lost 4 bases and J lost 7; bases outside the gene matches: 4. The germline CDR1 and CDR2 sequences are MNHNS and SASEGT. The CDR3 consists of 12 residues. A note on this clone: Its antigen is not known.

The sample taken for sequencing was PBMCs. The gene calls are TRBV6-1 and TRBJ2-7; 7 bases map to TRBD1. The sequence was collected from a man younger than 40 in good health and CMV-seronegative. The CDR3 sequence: CASSGDSVEQYF. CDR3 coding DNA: TGTGCCAGCAGTGGGGACAGTGTTGAGCAGTACTTC.